The 23 T cell receptor beta chains below all came from one sample that was sequenced in a study of blood T cell repertoires in COVID-19. Generated by immunoSEQ multiplex PCR, the TCRdb table keeps only in-frame clones and is missing some. This table has 350,000 to 400,000 clones, around nine tenths appearing once. Material: PBMCs or T cells enriched from blood (not recorded which). Every receptor here comes from a woman between 18 and 30 years old who had recovered from COVID-19.

The rearrangement uses TRBV10-3 and TRBJ2-7; 12 bases line up with TRBD2. Germline values: CDR1 ENHRY, CDR2 SYGVKD. The CDR3 contains 16 residues. The V gene end was trimmed by 0 bases and the J gene end by 5 bases; junction bases not matched to a gene: 5. CDR3 in amino acids: CAISESTSGGWNEQYF. CDR3 nucleotide sequence: TGTGCCATCAGTGAGTCAACTAGCGGGGGGTGGAACGAGCAGTACTTC.

CDR3 sequence: CASSEQGADGYTF. In DNA form, the CDR3 reads TGTGCCAGCAGTGAACAGGGGGCGGATGGCTACACCTTC. The V call is TRBV6-1, the J call TRBJ1-2; 8 bases map to TRBD1. Looked up from germline, CDR1 is MNHNS and CDR2 is SASEGT. The CDR3 sequence is 13 residues long. V shed 2 bases and J 6 bases; nucleotides not matched to a gene: 2.

This chain uses TRBV5-4 with TRBJ2-7, with D unresolved. The CDR3 is 14 residues long. The germline V and J ends were trimmed by 3 bases and 0 bases, with 10 bases remaining between them. CDR1 SGHNT and CDR2 YYREEE come from the germline V gene (reference sequence). CDR3 protein: CASSSSWSSYEQYF. As DNA, the CDR3 is TGTGCCAGCAGCTCGTCATGGAGCTCCTACGAGCAGTACTTC.

V is TRBV3-1 (or the pseudogene TRBV3-2) and J is TRBJ2-7; D unclear. Trimming pared 0 bases from V and 6 bases from J, leaving 3 bases between. The CDR3 runs 11 residues. Germline V lookup: CDR1 LGHDT, CDR2 YNNKEL (reference sequence). The CDR3 nucleotides are TGTGCCAGCAGCCAAGAGAGCGAGCAGTACTTC. Protein: CASSQESEQYF.

The chain employs TRBV3-1 (or the pseudogene TRBV3-2) and TRBJ2-3; a weak D match, TRBD2 (6 bases). Trimming shortened V by 4 bases and J by 1 base, and 12 bases separated the two germline ends. Germline values: CDR1 LGHDT, CDR2 YNNKEL (reference sequence). There are 15 residues in the CDR3. The CDR3 DNA is TGTGCCAGCAGCCGCGGAGGGACCCGCACAGATACGCAGTATTTT. It codes for CASSRGGTRTDTQYF.

Only one count was recorded for this clone. The CDR3 DNA sequence: TGTGCCAGCAGCGTAGACCCCGGGAAGACCCAGTACTTC. This gives the protein CASSVDPGKTQYF. The chain is built from TRBV9 and TRBJ2-5; TRBD2 is a possible D gene (5 bases). V lost 0 bases and J lost 6, with 9 bases in between. Germline V lookup: CDR1 SGDLS, CDR2 YYNGEE. The CDR3 totals 13 residues.

This chain links TRBV5-1 with TRBJ2-5; weak D call: TRBD1 (5 bases). V dropped 0 bases and J dropped 0 bases, with 6 bases sitting between them. CDR3 length: 14 residues. Germline V gene data show CDR1 as SGHRS and CDR2 as YFSETQ. The DNA for the CDR3 is TGCGCCAGCAGCTTGGAAGGGGACCAAGAGACCCAGTACTTC. Translated: CASSLEGDQETQYF.

The gene calls are TRBV6-5 and TRBJ1-2; 7 positions agree with TRBD1. V was pared by 5 bases and J by 1 base, with 7 bases of the junction left unmatched. CDR1 and CDR2 (germline): MNHEY, SVGAGI. There are 15 residues in the CDR3. CDR3 in DNA: TGTGCCAGCAGTCGCGGGACAGAGGGTAACTATGGCTACACCTTC. Translating gives CASSRGTEGNYGYTF.

The CDR3 region has the DNA TGCGCCAGCAGCCAAGATCACCAGGGGAACACTGAAGCTTTCTTT. Protein sequence: CASSQDHQGNTEAFF. The chain carries TRBV4-1 and TRBJ1-1, with D possibly TRBD1 on 5 matching bases. Trimming stripped 0 bases from V and 1 base from J, with 9 bases between. The CDR3 spans 15 residues. The germline V gene encodes CDR1 MGHRA and CDR2 YSYEKL.

The gene calls are TRBV2 and TRBJ2-4; D may be TRBD1 (5 bases). This CDR3 is built from 14 residues. Germline CDR1 SNHLY, CDR2 FYNNEI. V was shortened by 8 bases and J by 9 bases, with 20 bases between the two germline ends. CDR3 coding DNA: TGTGCCAGCTCTCAGGGCCCCCCGGGTATCATTCAGTACTTC. It yields the protein CASSQGPPGIIQYF.

The sample holds a few counts of this clone. The genes are TRBV5-8 and TRBJ1-6; TRBD1 agrees at 7 bases. The J segment lost 3 bases and the V segment lost 5 bases, leaving 8 bases of the junction unmatched. The germline CDR1 and CDR2 sequences are SGHTS and YDEGEE. The CDR3 runs to 16 residues. The CDR3 reads CASSLGTERYNSPLHF. The CDR3 region has the DNA TGTGCCAGCAGTCTCGGGACAGAACGCTATAATTCACCCCTCCACTTT.

The sample holds a few counts of this clone. The chain couples TRBV27 to TRBJ2-3; 7 positions agree with TRBD2. The V gene end was trimmed by 6 bases and the J gene end by 3 bases; junction bases not matched to a gene: 9. Germline values: CDR1 MNHEY, CDR2 SMNVEV (reference sequence). The CDR3 runs to 15 residues. Here the CDR3 reads CASRAGTTVTDTQYF. The DNA for the CDR3 is TGTGCCAGCAGAGCCGGGACTACAGTGACAGATACGCAGTATTTT.

This sequence joins TRBV30 and TRBJ1-1; D unresolved. The CDR3 runs to 11 residues. The V and J ends lost 1 base and 7 bases respectively, with 7 bases between them. CDR1 and CDR2 from the germline V gene are GTSNPN and SVGIG (reference sequence). In DNA form, the CDR3 reads TGTGCCTGGAGTGGAGGAGGTGAAGCTTTCTTT. This gives the protein CAWSGGGEAFF.

The chain links TRBV7-8 to TRBJ2-1; D unclear. The germline V gene has CDR1 SGHVS and CDR2 FQNEAQ. This CDR3 region has 12 residues. V was trimmed by 5 bases and J by 6 bases, leaving 8 bases between them. The CDR3 DNA reads as TGTGCCAGCAGCCAGTTGCGCAATGAGCAGTTCTTC. Protein sequence: CASSQLRNEQFF.

V usage is TRBV5-1 and J usage is TRBJ2-2; 7 bases map to TRBD1. The ends lost 4 bases at V and 6 bases at J; junction bases unmatched: 3. Germline V CDR1 and CDR2: SGHRS, YFSETQ. The CDR3 has 13 amino acids. For the CDR3, the DNA is TGCGCCAGCAGCGTTGACAGGGCCGGGGAGCTGTTTTTT. Amino acids: CASSVDRAGELFF.

The V gene is TRBV10-2, the J gene TRBJ1-5, with a weak D call TRBD1 (5 bases). The V gene's germline CDR1 is WSHSY and CDR2 SAAADI. The CDR3 has 17 amino acids. V lost 0 bases, J lost 6 bases, and 18 bases lay in between. As DNA, the CDR3 is TGCGCCAGCAGTGAGTCCGCCCCGGGCCAGGGTGGTCAGCCCCAGCATTTT. Its protein is CASSESAPGQGGQPQHF.

The chain combines TRBV12-5 with TRBJ2-7; 8 nucleotides match TRBD2. The CDR3 is 16 amino acids. Trimming cost V 7 bases and J 5 bases; bases outside gene matches: 16. Germline values: CDR1 LGHNT, CDR2 FRNRAP. The CDR3 DNA sequence: TGTGCTAGTGCCGGGGGCCCAGGCGGGGGGTTCAACGAGCAGTACTTC. This encodes CASAGGPGGGFNEQYF.

The V gene is TRBV27, the J gene TRBJ2-7, with a weak D call TRBD1 (6 bases). The germline V gene encodes CDR1 MNHEY and CDR2 SMNVEV (reference sequence). Trimming stripped 3 bases from V and 2 bases from J, with 17 bases between. CDR3 size: 16 residues. CDR3 protein: CASSFRQGIVAYEQYF. CDR3 bases: TGTGCCAGCAGTTTTCGGCAGGGGATAGTAGCCTACGAGCAGTACTTC.

The rearrangement joins TRBV24-1 to TRBJ2-5; 9 bases are shared with TRBD2. V lost 9 bases, J lost 3 bases, and 4 bases stayed unmatched. Germline values: CDR1 KGHDR, CDR2 SFDVKD. The length of the CDR3 is 13 residues. CDR3 bases: TGTGCCACCGGGGCTAGCGGGGAAGAGACCCAGTACTTC. Its translation: CATGASGEETQYF.

J is TRBJ2-3 and V is TRBV5-4; 8 bases line up with TRBD2. The germline V gene encodes CDR1 SGHNT and CDR2 YYREEE (reference sequence). J lost 0 bases, V lost 0 bases, and 6 bases had no gene match. The CDR3 has 17 residues. CDR3 in amino acids: CASSLGGSGVSTDTQYF. In DNA form, the CDR3 reads TGTGCCAGCAGCTTGGGGGGTAGCGGGGTTAGCACAGATACGCAGTATTTT.

The V gene is TRBV9, the J gene TRBJ1-4; TRBD1 matches 10 bases. Losses at the gene ends were 3 bases for V and 5 bases for J; bases not matched to a gene: 4. The germline V gene has CDR1 SGDLS and CDR2 YYNGEE. This CDR3 contains 15 residues. CDR3 coding DNA: TGTGCCAGCAGCGCCGTGGGACAGGGGAATGAAAAACTGTTTTTT. The encoded protein is CASSAVGQGNEKLFF.

The gene calls are TRBV6-5 and TRBJ2-2; 8 nucleotides line up with TRBD2. Germline lookup yields CDR1 MNHEY and CDR2 SVGAGI. Trimming took 0 bases from V and 9 from J; bases not matched to a gene: 6. This CDR3 comprises 15 residues. CDR3 nucleotide sequence: TGTGCCAGCAGTTACTCGGGTAGCGGGAACTGGGAGCTGTTTTTT. Amino acid sequence: CASSYSGSGNWELFF.

The chain uses TRBV5-1 and TRBJ1-1, with unresolved D. Germline CDR1 and CDR2: SGHRS and YFSETQ. V lost 5 bases, J lost 1 base, and 12 bases lay in between. The CDR3 is 14 amino acids. CDR3 in amino acids: CASSPVSGNTEAFF. CDR3 nucleotides: TGCGCCAGCAGTCCGGTGTCCGGGAACACTGAAGCTTTCTTT.